The present entry profiles one T cell receptor beta chain with its context. Its specificity is not known. This sample stems from a study of blood T cells in healthy people across ages. This CDR3 has 12 amino acids. CDR1 MNHEY and CDR2 SMNVEV come from the germline V gene (reference sequence). Deletions cut 8 bases from V and 11 bases from J, with 16 bases between. Primers used in a second PCR of about 7 to 11 cycles were a sample-barcoded 5' primer and a J-beta primer mix. TCRdb independently ran MiXCR on the 5' RACE reads; one entry per CDR3 protein. The sample shows 590,000 or so distinct CDR3 sequences, roughly 30% of them seen only once. Study-wide results and limits: Naive T cell percentage showed a strong correlation with the diversity of TCR beta. One million T cells yielded diversity estimates that were considered underestimates. Per-million-T-cell TCR beta diversity fell roughly linearly with age. Diversity was higher, and naive CD4+ cells more numerous, in long-lived donors than in aged donors.

Sample: blood. V usage is TRBV27 and J usage is TRBJ1-5, with TRBD1 as a possible D gene (5 bases). This TCR was recovered from a woman of 80 years or more in good health. CDR3 coding DNA: TGTGCCAGCGGTACGGGGGAGCTGGCCCAGCATTTT. This sequence encodes CASGTGELAQHF.